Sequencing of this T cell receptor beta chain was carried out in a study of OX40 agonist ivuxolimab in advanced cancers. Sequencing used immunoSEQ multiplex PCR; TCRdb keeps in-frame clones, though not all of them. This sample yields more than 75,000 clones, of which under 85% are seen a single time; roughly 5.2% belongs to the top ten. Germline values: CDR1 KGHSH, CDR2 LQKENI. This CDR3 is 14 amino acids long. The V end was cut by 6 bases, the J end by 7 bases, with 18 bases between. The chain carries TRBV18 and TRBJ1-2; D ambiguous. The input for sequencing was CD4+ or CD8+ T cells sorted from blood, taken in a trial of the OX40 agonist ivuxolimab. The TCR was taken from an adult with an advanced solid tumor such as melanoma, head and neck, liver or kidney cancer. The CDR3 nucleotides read TGTGCCAGCTCCCACAAGGGCCAGGACGGTGGCTACACCTTC. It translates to CASSHKGQDGGYTF.